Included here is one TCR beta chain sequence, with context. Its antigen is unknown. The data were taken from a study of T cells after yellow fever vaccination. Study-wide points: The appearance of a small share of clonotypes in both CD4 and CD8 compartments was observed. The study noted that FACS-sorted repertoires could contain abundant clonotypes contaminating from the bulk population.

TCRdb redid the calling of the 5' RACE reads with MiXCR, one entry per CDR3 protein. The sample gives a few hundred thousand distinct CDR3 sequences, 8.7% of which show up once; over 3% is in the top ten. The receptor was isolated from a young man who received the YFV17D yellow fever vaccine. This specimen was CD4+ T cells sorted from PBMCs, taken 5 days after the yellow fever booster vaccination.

CDR3: CASSFSRKTWPVNYGYTF. DNA for the CDR3: TGTGCCAGCAGCTTTTCGCGGAAAACATGGCCCGTTAACTATGGCTACACCTTC. The rearrangement links TRBV11-2 to TRBJ1-2; D not resolved. From germline, CDR1 is SGHAT and CDR2 FQNNGV. Trimming pared 3 bases from V and 1 base from J, leaving 21 bases between. The CDR3 extends over 18 amino acids.